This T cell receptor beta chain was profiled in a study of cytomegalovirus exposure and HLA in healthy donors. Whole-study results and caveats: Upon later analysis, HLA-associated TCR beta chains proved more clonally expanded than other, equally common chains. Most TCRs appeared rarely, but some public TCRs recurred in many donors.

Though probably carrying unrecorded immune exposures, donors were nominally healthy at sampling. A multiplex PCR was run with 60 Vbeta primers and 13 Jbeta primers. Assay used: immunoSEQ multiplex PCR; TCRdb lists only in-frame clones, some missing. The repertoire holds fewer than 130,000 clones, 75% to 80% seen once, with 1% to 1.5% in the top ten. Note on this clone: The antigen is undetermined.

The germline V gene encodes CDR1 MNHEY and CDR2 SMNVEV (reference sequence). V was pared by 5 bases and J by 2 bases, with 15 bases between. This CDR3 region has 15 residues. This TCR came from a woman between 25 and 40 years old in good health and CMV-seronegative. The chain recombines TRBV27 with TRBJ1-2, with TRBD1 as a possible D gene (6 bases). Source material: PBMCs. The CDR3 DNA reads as TGTGCCAGCAGTACGTTACAGGGATACAACTATGGCTACACCTTC. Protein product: CASSTLQGYNYGYTF.